This passage covers 28 T cell receptor beta chains from one sample sequenced in a study of cytomegalovirus exposure and HLA in healthy donors. With 60 Vbeta and 13 Jbeta primers, the PCR was carried out. Produced via immunoSEQ multiplex PCR; TCRdb's table is partial and in-frame only. Here the sample spans about 120,000 clones, about 75% being singletons. The source material was PBMCs. These receptors were obtained from a man in his 60s in good health and CMV-seropositive.

The genes are TRBV5-6 and TRBJ2-1, with D perhaps matching TRBD1 (6 bases). CDR3 length equals 16 residues. Germline V gene data show CDR1 as SGHDT and CDR2 as YYEEEE. Trimming pared 3 bases from V and 7 bases from J, leaving 20 bases between. The CDR3, as DNA: TGTGCCAGCAGCTATGTAGGACAGTTCGAGAGGAATGAGCAGTTCTTC. It translates to CASSYVGQFERNEQFF.

This clone has a count of ten or more. This chain uses TRBV2 with TRBJ1-1; 7 nucleotides match TRBD1. Germline CDR1 SNHLY, CDR2 FYNNEI. Trimming at V came to 6 bases and at J to 4 bases, leaving 5 bases not matched to a gene. The CDR3 has 13 residues. Written as DNA, the CDR3 is TGTGCCAGCAGCACGACAGGGCGCACTGAAGCTTTCTTT. Translation: CASSTTGRTEAFF. The full variable domain, with the rest looked up from reference TRBV2 and TRBJ1-1, is EPEVTQTPSHQVTQMGQEVILRCVPISNHLYFYWYRQILGQKVEFLVSFYNNEISEKSEIFDDQFSVERPDGSNFTLKIRSTKLEDSAMYFCASSTTGRTEAFFGQGTRLTVV.

The V call is TRBV2, the J call TRBJ2-7, with a weak D call TRBD1 (7 bases). Germline V gene lookup returns CDR1 SNHLY and CDR2 FYNNEI. The CDR3 extends over 13 amino acids. V lost 8 bases, J lost 2 bases, and 13 bases lay in between. CDR3 coding DNA: TGTGCCAGCGACGGGGGACAGACCTACGAGCAGTACTTC. Translating gives CASDGGQTYEQYF. The variable domain in full, with the rest retrieved from reference TRBV2 and TRBJ2-7, is EPEVTQTPSHQVTQMGQEVILRCVPISNHLYFYWYRQILGQKVEFLVSFYNNEISEKSEIFDDQFSVERPDGSNFTLKIRSTKLEDSAMYFCASDGGQTYEQYFGPGTRLTVT.

This clone has a handful of counts. The chain has TRBV25-1 and TRBJ2-7; unclear D gene. Germline lookup yields CDR1 MGHDK and CDR2 SYGVNS. The V end lost 2 bases, the J end lost 0 bases, and 8 bases lay between the germline ends. The CDR3 is 14 amino acids. Written as DNA, the CDR3 is TGTGCCAGCAGTGAACTTAGTAGCTCCTACGAGCAGTACTTC. It encodes CASSELSSSYEQYF.

V gene TRBV5-4 combines with J gene TRBJ2-5, with TRBD2 matching over 15 bases. Germline-derived CDR1 and CDR2 are SGHNT and YYREEE (reference sequence). The V gene end was trimmed by 3 bases and the J gene end by 5 bases; junction bases not matched to a gene: 5. The CDR3 length is 16 residues. The CDR3 DNA sequence: TGTGCCAGCAGCTCGGGACTAGCGGGAGGTGCTGAGACCCAGTACTTC. This codes for CASSSGLAGGAETQYF. The complete variable domain, with remaining parts taken from reference TRBV5-4 and TRBJ2-5, reads ETGVTQSPTHLIKTRGQQVTLRCSSQSGHNTVSWYQQALGQGPQFIFQYYREEENGRGNFPPRFSGLQFPNYSSELNVNALELDDSALYLCASSSGLAGGAETQYFGPGTRLLVL.

The rearrangement links TRBV2 to TRBJ1-1, with no clear D. V was pared by 8 bases and J by 1 base, with 11 bases between. The CDR3 is 13 amino acids. The germline V gene encodes CDR1 SNHLY and CDR2 FYNNEI. This chain's CDR3 is CASAEQWNTEAFF. CDR3 sequence (DNA): TGTGCCAGCGCAGAACAGTGGAACACTGAAGCTTTCTTT.

The chain couples TRBV9 to TRBJ2-7, with a weak D call TRBD2 (5 bases). The CDR3 is 12 amino acids. Germline V gene lookup returns CDR1 SGDLS and CDR2 YYNGEE. V was pared by 3 bases and J by 5 bases, with 9 bases between. CDR3 sequence: CASSGRENEQYF. For the CDR3, the DNA is TGTGCCAGCAGCGGAAGGGAGAACGAGCAGTACTTC.

The gene calls are TRBV11-3 and TRBJ2-1, with 11 positions matching TRBD2. Germline V gene sequence: CDR1 SGHNT, CDR2 YENEEA. This CDR3 is 16 amino acids long. The trim removed 5 bases at V and 7 bases at J, leaving 10 bases unmatched. The CDR3 DNA sequence: TGTGCCAGCAGCCACCTTAGCGGGGGGGCGAGAAATGAGCAGTTCTTC. Its protein is CASSHLSGGARNEQFF. Full variable domain (remainder filled in from reference TRBV11-3 and TRBJ2-1): EAGVVQSPRYKIIEKKQPVAFWCNPISGHNTLYWYLQNLGQGPELLIRYENEEAVDDSQLPKDRFSAERLKGVDSTLKIQPAELGDSAVYLCASSHLSGGARNEQFFGPGTRLTVL.

This chain links TRBV6-5 with TRBJ1-2; TRBD1 aligns across 7 bases. This CDR3 region has 13 residues. The junction had 4 bases not matched to a gene; V was cut back by 4 bases and J by 5 bases. Germline V gene data show CDR1 as MNHEY and CDR2 as SVGAGI. CDR3 sequence (DNA): TGTGCCAGCAGTTTCACAGGGGTGTATGGCTACACCTTC. Amino acids: CASSFTGVYGYTF.

V is TRBV7-6 and J is TRBJ2-2, with 7 bases fitting TRBD2. Germline V gives CDR1 SGHVS, CDR2 FNYEAQ. J was trimmed by 2 bases and V by 1 base; bases with no gene match: 7. The length of the CDR3 is 17 residues. The CDR3 is CASSLGGSGANTGELFF. CDR3 coding DNA: TGTGCCAGCAGCTTAGGCGGGAGCGGGGCAAACACCGGGGAGCTGTTTTTT.

The table lists this clone with a count of one. The chain recombines TRBV18 with TRBJ1-2; TRBD1 agrees at 9 bases. The germline gives CDR1 KGHSH, CDR2 LQKENI. The length of the CDR3 is 17 residues. V lost 3 bases and J lost 4; bases outside the gene matches: 12. CDR3 DNA: TGTGCCAGCTCACCGGGAAGGACAGGGGAAGTCGGCTATGGCTACACCTTC. The encoded protein is CASSPGRTGEVGYGYTF.

This clone was seen only once. V is TRBV28 and J is TRBJ2-1, with D tentatively TRBD2 (5 bases). The CDR3 extends over 16 amino acids. Trimming pared 3 bases from V and 5 bases from J, leaving 17 bases between. The germline V gene encodes CDR1 MDHEN and CDR2 SYDVKM. In nucleotides, the CDR3 is TGTGCCAGCAGTTTCGAGGGTCGGGGAGACCACAATGAGCAGTTCTTC. This sequence encodes CASSFEGRGDHNEQFF.

The chain employs TRBV9 and TRBJ1-1; 8 bases agree with TRBD1. Per germline, CDR1 SGDLS and CDR2 YYNGEE. Trimming cost V 3 bases and J 4 bases; bases outside gene matches: 5. The CDR3 covers 14 residues. The CDR3 nucleotides are TGTGCCAGCAGCGCGTTTCAGGGGGCCACTGAAGCTTTCTTT. The encoded protein is CASSAFQGATEAFF.

The V and J genes are TRBV25-1 and TRBJ1-4; 7 positions agree with TRBD1. CDR3 length equals 14 residues. Germline V CDR1 and CDR2: MGHDK, SYGVNS. With V trimmed by 7 bases and J by 5 bases, 7 bases remained unmatched. The CDR3 DNA reads as TGTGCCAGCACCGGGACAGCAAAAAATGAAAAACTGTTTTTT. This sequence encodes CASTGTAKNEKLFF.

This chain uses TRBV6-8 with TRBJ2-5, with D tentatively TRBD1 (6 bases). Germline V CDR1 and CDR2: MNHGY, SAAAGT. The ends were cut back, 4 bases at V and 4 bases at J, with 22 bases in the middle. The CDR3 totals 17 residues. CDR3 sequence reads: CASSSFRPGHWRETQYF. The CDR3 nucleotides are TGTGCCAGCAGTTCCTTTCGTCCGGGACACTGGCGAGAGACCCAGTACTTC.

The chain uses TRBV5-5 and TRBJ1-5; no firm D call. The CDR3 is 17 residues long. Germline CDR1 is SGHKS and CDR2 is YYEKEE (reference sequence). V gave up 1 base and J gave up 0 bases, with 14 bases separating them. The CDR3 is CASSLRLIAVSNQPQHF. CDR3 DNA: TGTGCCAGCAGCTTGAGGTTGATAGCCGTTAGCAATCAGCCCCAGCATTTT.

The chain recombines TRBV11-2 with TRBJ2-7, with 7 bases that match TRBD1. J lost 2 bases, V lost 4 bases, and 11 bases had no gene match. The germline V gene has CDR1 SGHAT and CDR2 FQNNGV. This CDR3 has 16 residues. Here the CDR3 reads CASSSLRGQTAYEQYF. The CDR3, as DNA: TGTGCCAGCAGCTCCCTTCGGGGACAGACAGCCTACGAGCAGTACTTC.

The genes are TRBV6-1 and TRBJ2-7; TRBD1 is a possible D gene (8 bases). CDR1 is MNHNS and CDR2 is SASEGT in the germline V gene. The CDR3 is 13 amino acids. The V end was cut by 5 bases, the J end by 6 bases, with 14 bases between. The DNA for the CDR3 is TGTGCCAGCAGTAAGACAGGGGAGGGCGAGCAGTACTTC. This encodes CASSKTGEGEQYF.

This clone was recorded at least ten times. This sequence joins TRBV2 and TRBJ1-1, with D perhaps TRBD1 (5 bases). The CDR3 runs 13 residues. V shed 10 bases and J shed 6 bases, with 18 bases lying between them. The germline gives CDR1 SNHLY, CDR2 FYNNEI. The CDR3 here is CAIATERTPEAFF. CDR3 sequence (DNA): TGTGCCATCGCGACAGAGAGAACCCCTGAAGCTTTCTTT.

CDR3 sequence reads: CASRGPGLAGPQETQYF. CDR3 DNA sequence: TGTGCCAGCAGGGGACCGGGACTAGCGGGACCACAAGAGACCCAGTACTTC. The V and J genes are TRBV2 and TRBJ2-5; 13 nucleotides match TRBD2. V lost 6 bases and J lost 2; bases outside the gene matches: 9. Germline V gene sequence: CDR1 SNHLY, CDR2 FYNNEI. The length of the CDR3 is 17 residues.

The CDR3, as DNA: TGTGCCAGCTCCGACAGGGGGCAAGGCAATCAGCCCCAGCATTTT. Translating it yields CASSDRGQGNQPQHF. This sequence joins TRBV18 and TRBJ1-5; 10 nucleotides match TRBD1. The CDR3 consists of 15 residues. Germline V gene sequence: CDR1 KGHSH, CDR2 LQKENI. J was trimmed by 2 bases and V by 6 bases; bases with no gene match: 4. Using reference TRBV18 and TRBJ1-5 for the parts outside the CDR3, the full variable domain is NAGVMQNPRHLVRRRGQEARLRCSPMKGHSHVYWYRQLPEEGLKFMVYLQKENIIDESGMPKERFSAEFPKEGPSILRIQQVVRGDSAAYFCASSDRGQGNQPQHFGDGTRLSIL.

In this sample, this clone turned up a few times. This rearrangement joins TRBV6-6 to TRBJ2-7, with TRBD2 as a possible D gene (6 bases). CDR3 length equals 14 residues. Germline V lookup: CDR1 MNHNY, CDR2 SVGAGI (reference sequence). Between the trimmed V and J ends, which lost 5 bases and 3 bases, there was a span of 14 bases. The CDR3 nucleotides are TGTGCCAGCAGTCCCATCCGGCGGGGCTACGAGCAGTACTTC. Its protein is CASSPIRRGYEQYF.

The chain has TRBV7-2 and TRBJ1-3; D gene ambiguous. CDR3 size: 14 residues. Germline loops: CDR1 SGHTA, CDR2 FQGNSA. Trimming stripped 5 bases from V and 4 bases from J, with 12 bases between. The CDR3 DNA reads as TGTGCCAGCAGCCAGACACACGGCGGAAACACCATATATTTT. Protein product: CASSQTHGGNTIYF.

This clone was seen a few times. The chain has TRBV10-1 and TRBJ2-2, with 9 nucleotides matching TRBD2. Germline CDR1 is WNHNN and CDR2 is SYGVQD (reference sequence). The V and J ends lost 5 bases and 1 base, in that order; junction bases with no gene match: 5. This CDR3 is built from 16 residues. The DNA for the CDR3 is TGCGCCAGCAGTAAGACTAGCGGACTGAACACCGGGGAGCTGTTTTTT. Its protein product is CASSKTSGLNTGELFF.

This clone was seen a handful of times. A far larger clone is only one base removed, so a read error is likely. This sequence joins TRBV7-2 and TRBJ2-1, with TRBD2 as a possible D gene (5 bases). V lost 5 bases and J 5 bases, leaving 13 bases between the germline ends. Germline V CDR1 and CDR2: SGHTA, FQGNSA. The CDR3 spans 14 residues. Written as DNA, the CDR3 is TGTGCCAGCAGCCCGAGAGGGTCACACAATGAGCAGTTCTTC. Residues: CASSPRGSHNEQFF.

The rearrangement uses TRBV11-2 and TRBJ2-2; 9 bases map to TRBD2. This CDR3 comprises 16 residues. From germline, CDR1 is SGHAT and CDR2 FQNNGV. Losses at the gene ends were 2 bases for V and 1 base for J; bases not matched to a gene: 2. CDR3 sequence (DNA): TGTGCCAGCAGCTTACCTAGCGGGGTGAACACCGGGGAGCTGTTTTTT. This gives the protein CASSLPSGVNTGELFF.

In this sample, this clone turned up once. V and J are TRBV18 and TRBJ1-1, with D unclear. CDR1 KGHSH and CDR2 LQKENI come from the germline V gene. The CDR3 has 13 amino acids. The V end was cut by 0 bases, the J end by 10 bases, with 12 bases between. CDR3 amino acids: CASSPPSSGAAFF. CDR3 sequence (DNA): TGTGCCAGCTCACCACCTTCCTCCGGAGCAGCTTTCTTT.

The chain employs TRBV4-2 and TRBJ1-2; a weak D match, TRBD1 (5 bases). The germline CDR1 and CDR2 sequences are LGHNA and YNFKEQ. The CDR3 consists of 17 residues. Deletions cut 1 base from V and 6 bases from J, with 21 bases between. Written as DNA, the CDR3 is TGTGCCAGCAGCCAAGGGGTCCTCAGGGAGGAGCGAGATGGCTACACCTTC. Amino acids: CASSQGVLREERDGYTF.